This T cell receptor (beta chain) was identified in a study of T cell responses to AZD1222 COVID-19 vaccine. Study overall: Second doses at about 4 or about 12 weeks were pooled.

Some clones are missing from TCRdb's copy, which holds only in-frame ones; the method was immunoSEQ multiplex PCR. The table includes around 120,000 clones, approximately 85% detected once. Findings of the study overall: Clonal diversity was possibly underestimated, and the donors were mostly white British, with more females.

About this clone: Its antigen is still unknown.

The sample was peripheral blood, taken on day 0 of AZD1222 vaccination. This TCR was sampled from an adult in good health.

As DNA, the CDR3 is TGTGCCAGCAGCTTATTGTCCAGCGGGGGGCCCCGAGTAAGAGATACGCAGTATTTT. This encodes CASSLLSSGGPRVRDTQYF. The chain uses TRBV7-9 and TRBJ2-3; 9 bases fit TRBD2. J gave up 5 bases and V 2 bases, and 17 bases lay outside the gene matches. This CDR3 comprises 19 residues. Per germline, CDR1 SEHNR and CDR2 FQNEAQ (reference sequence).